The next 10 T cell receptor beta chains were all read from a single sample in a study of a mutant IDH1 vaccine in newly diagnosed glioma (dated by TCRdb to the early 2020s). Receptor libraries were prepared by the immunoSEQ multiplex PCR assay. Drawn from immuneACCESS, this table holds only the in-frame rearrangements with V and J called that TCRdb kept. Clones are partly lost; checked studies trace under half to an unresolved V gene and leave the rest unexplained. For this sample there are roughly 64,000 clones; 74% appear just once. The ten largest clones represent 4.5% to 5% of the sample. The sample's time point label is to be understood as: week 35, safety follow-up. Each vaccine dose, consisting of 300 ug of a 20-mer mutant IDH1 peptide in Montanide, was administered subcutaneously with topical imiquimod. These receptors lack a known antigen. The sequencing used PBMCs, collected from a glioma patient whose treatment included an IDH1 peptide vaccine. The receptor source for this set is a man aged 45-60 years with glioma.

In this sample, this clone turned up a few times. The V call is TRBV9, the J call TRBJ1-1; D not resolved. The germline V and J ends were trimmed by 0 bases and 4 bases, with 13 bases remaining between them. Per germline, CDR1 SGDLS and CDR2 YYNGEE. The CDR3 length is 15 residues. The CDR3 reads CASSVAPDPFTEAFF. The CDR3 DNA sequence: TGTGCCAGCAGCGTAGCCCCCGACCCTTTCACTGAAGCTTTCTTT.

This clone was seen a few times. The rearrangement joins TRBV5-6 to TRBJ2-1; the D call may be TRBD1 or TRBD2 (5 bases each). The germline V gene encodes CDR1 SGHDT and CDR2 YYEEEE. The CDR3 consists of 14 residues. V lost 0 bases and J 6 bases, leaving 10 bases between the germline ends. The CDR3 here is CASSLATGLNEQFF. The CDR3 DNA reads TGTGCCAGCAGCTTGGCCACGGGGCTCAATGAGCAGTTCTTC.

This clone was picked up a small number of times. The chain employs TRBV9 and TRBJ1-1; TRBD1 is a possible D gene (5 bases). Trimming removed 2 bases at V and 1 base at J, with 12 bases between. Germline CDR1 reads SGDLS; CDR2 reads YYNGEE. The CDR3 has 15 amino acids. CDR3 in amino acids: CASSVYRDQNTEAFF. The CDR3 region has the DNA TGTGCCAGCAGCGTGTACCGGGACCAGAACACTGAAGCTTTCTTT.

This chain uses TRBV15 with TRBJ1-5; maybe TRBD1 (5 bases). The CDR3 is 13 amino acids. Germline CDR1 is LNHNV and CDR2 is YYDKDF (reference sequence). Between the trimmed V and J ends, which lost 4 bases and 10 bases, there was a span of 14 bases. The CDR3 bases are TGTGCCACCAGCATCGCAGGGACTCGTCCCCAGCATTTT. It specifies CATSIAGTRPQHF.

CDR3 amino acids: CASSLETPNTEAFF. The CDR3 nucleotides read TGCGCCAGCAGCTTGGAGACACCGAACACTGAAGCTTTCTTT. This chain connects TRBV5-1 to TRBJ1-1; D not resolved. This CDR3 contains 14 residues. Germline V gene lookup returns CDR1 SGHRS and CDR2 YFSETQ. Between the trimmed V and J ends, which lost 0 bases and 1 base, there was a span of 7 bases.

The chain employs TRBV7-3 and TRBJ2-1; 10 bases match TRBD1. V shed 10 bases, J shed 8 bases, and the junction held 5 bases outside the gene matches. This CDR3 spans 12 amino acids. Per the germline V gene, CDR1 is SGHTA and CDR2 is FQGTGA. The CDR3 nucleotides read TGTGCCACGGGGGACAGGGGAGATGAGCAGTTCTTC. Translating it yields CATGDRGDEQFF.

In DNA form, the CDR3 reads TGTGCCTGCTCGACAGGGGGCATCTACGAGCAGTACTTC. It is translated as CACSTGGIYEQYF. V is TRBV30 and J is TRBJ2-7; 10 bases map to TRBD1. The CDR3 runs 13 residues. The germline V gene has CDR1 GTSNPN and CDR2 SVGIG (reference sequence). The trim removed 6 bases at V and 3 bases at J, leaving 5 bases unmatched.

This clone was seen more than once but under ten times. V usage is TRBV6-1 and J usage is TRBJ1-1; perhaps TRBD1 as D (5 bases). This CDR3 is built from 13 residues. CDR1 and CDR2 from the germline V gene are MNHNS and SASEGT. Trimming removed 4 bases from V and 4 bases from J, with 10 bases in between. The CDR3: CASSVGVFTEAFF. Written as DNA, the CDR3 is TGTGCCAGCAGTGTAGGGGTTTTCACTGAAGCTTTCTTT.

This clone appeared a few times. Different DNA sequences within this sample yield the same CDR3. The DNA for the CDR3 is TGCGCCAGCAGCCAAGAAGGTGAGCAGTTCTTC. Protein product: CASSQEGEQFF. The gene calls are TRBV4-1 and TRBJ2-1; D unresolved. In germline, CDR1 is MGHRA, CDR2 YSYEKL. CDR3 length: 11 residues. V was clipped by 0 bases and J by 9 bases, with 3 bases between them.

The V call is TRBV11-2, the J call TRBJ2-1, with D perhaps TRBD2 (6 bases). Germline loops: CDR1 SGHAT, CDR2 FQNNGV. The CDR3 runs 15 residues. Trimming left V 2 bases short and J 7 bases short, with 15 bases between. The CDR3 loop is CASSLIALGGNEQFF. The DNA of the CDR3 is TGTGCCAGCAGCTTAATAGCCTTAGGAGGGAATGAGCAGTTCTTC.